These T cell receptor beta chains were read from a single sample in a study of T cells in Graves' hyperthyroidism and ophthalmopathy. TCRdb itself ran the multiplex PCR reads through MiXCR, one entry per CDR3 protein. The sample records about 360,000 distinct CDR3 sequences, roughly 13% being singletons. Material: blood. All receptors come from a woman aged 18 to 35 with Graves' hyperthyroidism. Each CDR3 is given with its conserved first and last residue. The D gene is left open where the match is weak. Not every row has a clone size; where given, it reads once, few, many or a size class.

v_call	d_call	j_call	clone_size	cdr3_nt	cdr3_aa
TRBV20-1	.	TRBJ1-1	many	TGCAGTGCTAGAGGCGGGGGGGAGAACACTGAAGCTTTCTTT	CSARGGGENTEAFF
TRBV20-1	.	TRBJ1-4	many	TGCAGTGCTTCAGACAGGAGAGGGGTAAAACTGTTTTTT	CSASDRRGVKLFF
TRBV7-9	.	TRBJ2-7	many	TGTGCCAGCAGCACCGGACCGCCCGTCTCCTACGAGCAGTACTTC	CASSTGPPVSYEQYF
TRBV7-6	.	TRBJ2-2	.	TGTGCCAGCAGCTTACAGGAGGCGGGCACCGGGGAGCTGTTTTTT	CASSLQEAGTGELFF
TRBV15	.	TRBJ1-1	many	TGTGCCACCAGCTGGGGGGTGCAAGGGTATGCTGAAGCTTTCTTT	CATSWGVQGYAEAFF
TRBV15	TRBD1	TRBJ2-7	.	TGTGCCACCAGCAGAGATCCCTCTGGGACAGTTATTTCCTACGAGCAGTACTTC	CATSRDPSGTVISYEQYF
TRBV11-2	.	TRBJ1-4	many	TGTGCCAGCAGCTTAGATGCGCAAATGAAAGGTGAAAAACTGTTTTTT	CASSLDAQMKGEKLFF
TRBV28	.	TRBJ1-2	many	TGTGCCAGCAGTCTGGGAAGGCAGAATGGCTACACCTTC	CASSLGRQNGYTF
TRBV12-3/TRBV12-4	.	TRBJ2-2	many	TGTGCCAGCAGTTTTTCCGGGAAGAACACCGGGGAGCTGTTTTTT	CASSFSGKNTGELFF
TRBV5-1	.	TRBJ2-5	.	TGCGCCAGCAGCCCCCAACGGGGGGCCGGAGAGACCCAGTACTTC	CASSPQRGAGETQYF
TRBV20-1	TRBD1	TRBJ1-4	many	TGCAGTGCTTCGACAGGGGGGAATGAAAAACTGTTTTTT	CSASTGGNEKLFF
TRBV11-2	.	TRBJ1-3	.	TGTGCCAGCAGCTTAGGCCTCCAACGGGGGCACGGAAACACCATATATTTT	CASSLGLQRGHGNTIYF
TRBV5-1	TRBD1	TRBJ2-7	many	TGCGCCAGCAGCGCGGACAGGGTCTACGAGCAGTACTTC	CASSADRVYEQYF
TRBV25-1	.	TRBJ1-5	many	TGTGCCAGCAGTGCCGCAGGCGAAAGCAATCAGCCCCAGCATTTT	CASSAAGESNQPQHF
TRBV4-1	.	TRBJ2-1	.	TGCGCCAGCAGCCAAGAGGGGGGTAGGGGGGCCGGAAATGAGCAGTTCTTC	CASSQEGGRGAGNEQFF
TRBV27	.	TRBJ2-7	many	TGTGCCAGCGGTAATCGAGAGCAGTACTTC	CASGNREQYF